The T cell receptor (beta chain) described here comes from a study of T cells expressing NK-cell markers. Study context: TCR beta repertoires came from sorted CD3+CD56+NKG2C+, CD3+CD56+NKG2C- and CD3+CD56-NKG2C+ T cells. HCMV seropositivity marked most of the eight sequenced donors; one was seronegative.

Study outcomes and limitations: Dominant NKG2C+ clonotypes accounted for roughly 1.0-7.5% of CD8+ T cells in a handful of donors. Several donors showed these clonotypes also leading the CD3+CD56-NKG2C+ fraction.

CDR1 and CDR2 (germline): MNHEY, SVGAGI. This CDR3 is 15 amino acids long. Regarding this clonotype: Its matching antigen is unknown.

After re-calling the 5' RACE reads, TCRdb lists one entry per CDR3 protein, DNA absent. The sample holds 200,000 to 300,000 distinct CDR3 sequences. The specimen was blood T cells: a sorted CD56 or NKG2C T cell subset, CD4+ or CD8+ T cells, or bulk PBMC T cells (not recorded which). The chain employs TRBV6-5 and TRBJ1-3. The TCR sequence derives from a woman aged 18-70 years in good health. CDR3 sequence: CASSYSGSSGNTIYF.